One sample yielded the 30 T cell receptor beta chains listed below, sequenced in a study of blood T cells in healthy people across ages. With a J-beta primer mix and a sample-barcoded 5' primer, a second PCR ran 7 to 11 cycles. TCRdb itself ran the 5' RACE reads through MiXCR, one entry per CDR3 protein. This sample has just over 800,000 distinct CDR3 sequences; around 68% occur once, and the top ten carry about 30%. Material: blood. All receptors derive from a young man in good health.

The V gene is TRBV5-6, the J gene TRBJ1-5, with D maybe TRBD1 (5 bases). Per germline, CDR1 SGHDT and CDR2 YYEEEE. CDR3 length equals 14 residues. Trimming stripped 4 bases from V and 7 bases from J, with 15 bases between. CDR3 DNA sequence: TGTGCCAGCAGCACCCAGGGAGTAAGCCAGCCCCAGCATTTT. Protein product: CASSTQGVSQPQHF. The whole variable domain, remainder taken from reference TRBV5-6 and TRBJ1-5, is DAGVTQSPTHLIKTRGQQVTLRCSPKSGHDTVSWYQQALGQGPQFIFQYYEEEERQRGNFPDRFSGHQFPNYSSELNVNALLLGDSALYLCASSTQGVSQPQHFGDGTRLSIL.

The chain has TRBV27 and TRBJ2-2; 8 positions agree with TRBD2. The V segment lost 1 base and the J segment 8 bases; nucleotides outside the gene matches: 12. The CDR3 is 17 residues long. Germline lookup yields CDR1 MNHEY and CDR2 SMNVEV (reference sequence). This CDR3 is CASSLLRRGAVGGELFF. The CDR3 nucleotides read TGTGCCAGCAGTTTATTACGGCGGGGGGCCGTGGGGGGGGAGCTGTTTTTT.

Here the CDR3 reads CASSQINEQYF. In DNA form, the CDR3 reads TGTGCCAGCAGCCAAATCAACGAGCAGTACTTC. V and J are TRBV3-1 and TRBJ2-7; D gene unclear. Trimming removed 2 bases from V and 5 bases from J, with 4 bases in between. The CDR3 runs to 11 residues. CDR1 is LGHDT and CDR2 is YNNKEL in the germline V gene (reference sequence).

This chain uses TRBV4-3 with TRBJ2-7; D tentatively reads TRBD1 or TRBD2 (5 bases each). The V and J ends lost 2 bases and 2 bases respectively, with 16 bases between them. CDR1 is LGHNA and CDR2 is YSLEER in the germline V gene. The CDR3 has 16 amino acids. CDR3: CASSQMGPPGPYEQYF. CDR3 DNA: TGCGCCAGCAGCCAAATGGGACCCCCTGGCCCCTACGAGCAGTACTTC.

The gene calls are TRBV14 and TRBJ1-2, with 8 bases identical to TRBD1. The germline V gene encodes CDR1 SGHDN and CDR2 FVKESK. J gave up 2 bases and V 4 bases, and 9 bases lay outside the gene matches. This CDR3 contains 16 residues. The CDR3 region has the DNA TGTGCCAGCAGCCTCTCGGGACAGGATTGGAACTATGGCTACACCTTC. This sequence encodes CASSLSGQDWNYGYTF.

This clonotype was observed a few times. CDR3 region: CASSGKGQTNYGYTF. The CDR3 DNA is TGTGCCAGCAGCGGGAAGGGACAGACCAACTATGGCTACACCTTC. The V call is TRBV9, the J call TRBJ1-2; 7 bases fit TRBD1. This CDR3 is 15 amino acids long. V lost 3 bases to trimming and J lost 2 bases; unmatched junction nucleotides: 7. Germline CDR1 and CDR2: SGDLS and YYNGEE.

This clonotype was counted only a few times. This chain uses TRBV28 with TRBJ2-7, with 9 bases identical to TRBD1. V shed 5 bases, J shed 0 bases, and the junction held 5 bases outside the gene matches. CDR1 MDHEN and CDR2 SYDVKM come from the germline V gene. The CDR3 consists of 15 residues. The CDR3 nucleotides are TGTGCCAGCAGTGGGACAGGGAGAGGCTCCTACGAGCAGTACTTC. Protein sequence: CASSGTGRGSYEQYF.

J is TRBJ2-2 and V is TRBV7-9; D is undetermined. Germline V gives CDR1 SEHNR, CDR2 FQNEAQ (reference sequence). The CDR3 loop spans 17 amino acids. Trimming took 2 bases from V and 0 from J, leaving 13 bases between them. The CDR3 bases are TGTGCCAGCAGCTTACTTGCTAGGGTCGCGAACACCGGGGAGCTGTTTTTT. Amino acid sequence: CASSLLARVANTGELFF.

V usage is TRBV10-3 and J usage is TRBJ2-5, with 8 bases that match TRBD1. This CDR3 is built from 14 residues. Germline assignment: CDR1 ENHRY and CDR2 SYGVKD. V trimming: 4 bases; J trimming: 5 bases; junction bases outside the gene matches: 6. The DNA for the CDR3 is TGTGCCATCAGTGTGACAGGGGCGCGGGAGACCCAGTACTTC. Encoded protein: CAISVTGARETQYF.

V usage is TRBV13 and J usage is TRBJ2-7; TRBD2 matches at 7 bases. The CDR3 is 15 residues long. Germline trimming cut 5 bases from V and 2 bases from J; bases unmatched to any gene: 9. Germline V lookup: CDR1 PRHDT, CDR2 FYEKMQ (reference sequence). The CDR3 nucleotides read TGTGCCAGCAGCCTGGGGACTAAGGCTACCTACGAGCAGTACTTC. This translates into CASSLGTKATYEQYF.

The chain uses TRBV29-1 and TRBJ2-3, with D possibly called TRBD1 or TRBD2 (6 bases each). V lost 4 bases and J 2 bases, leaving 19 bases between the germline ends. The CDR3 sequence is 16 residues long. Germline V gene data show CDR1 as SQVTM and CDR2 as ANQGSEA. For the CDR3, the DNA is TGCAGCGTTGGGGGGGCTGTAGCGGTGAACACAGATACGCAGTATTTT. Translated, it gives CSVGGAVAVNTDTQYF.

The V call is TRBV9, the J call TRBJ1-2; no firm D call. Germline lookup yields CDR1 SGDLS and CDR2 YYNGEE. The V end was cut by 3 bases, the J end by 2 bases, with 8 bases between. CDR3 length: 13 amino acids. The CDR3, as DNA: TGTGCCAGCAGCGACGGGAACAACTATGGCTACACCTTC. Amino acid sequence: CASSDGNNYGYTF. Complete variable domain (other parts from reference TRBV9 and TRBJ1-2): DSGVTQTPKHLITATGQRVTLRCSPRSGDLSVYWYQQSLDQGLQFLIQYYNGEERAKGNILERFSAQQFPDLHSELNLSSLELGDSALYFCASSDGNNYGYTFGSGTRLTVV.

This chain joins TRBV7-9 and TRBJ2-5, with D tentatively TRBD1 or TRBD2 (6 bases each). CDR1 and CDR2 (germline): SEHNR, FQNEAQ (reference sequence). V gave up 4 bases and J gave up 4 bases, with 13 bases separating them. There are 14 residues in the CDR3. CDR3 residues: CASSSFGGPETQYF. CDR3 sequence (DNA): TGTGCCAGCAGCTCATTCGGGGGCCCAGAGACCCAGTACTTC.

The chain recombines TRBV24-1 with TRBJ2-7, with TRBD2 matching 7 bases. The ends lost 4 bases at V and 2 bases at J; junction bases unmatched: 10. CDR3 size: 16 residues. Germline V gene data show CDR1 as KGHDR and CDR2 as SFDVKD. CDR3 amino acids: CATSDHFSGGTYEQYF. The CDR3 region has the DNA TGTGCCACCAGTGACCACTTCTCGGGGGGAACCTACGAGCAGTACTTC.

The chain joins TRBV20-1 to TRBJ1-1; D is unclear. Trimming cost V 3 bases and J 3 bases, with 11 bases left between them. The CDR3 loop spans 13 amino acids. CDR1 DFQATT and CDR2 SNEGSKA come from the germline V gene (reference sequence). The CDR3 protein is CSARRQADTEAFF. CDR3 bases: TGCAGTGCTAGGCGGCAGGCGGACACTGAAGCTTTCTTT.

The V and J genes are TRBV9 and TRBJ2-3, with unresolved D. The germline V gene encodes CDR1 SGDLS and CDR2 YYNGEE. Trimming shortened V by 0 bases and J by 2 bases, and 1 base separated the two germline ends. This CDR3 has 12 residues. CDR3 DNA: TGTGCCAGCAGCGTAGTCACAGATACGCAGTATTTT. Translation: CASSVVTDTQYF.

This clonotype has just one count. The chain couples TRBV4-1 to TRBJ2-4; D may be TRBD2 (7 bases). This CDR3 comprises 19 residues. Germline assignment: CDR1 MGHRA and CDR2 YSYEKL. V dropped 1 base and J dropped 5 bases, with 24 bases sitting between them. The CDR3 sequence is CASSQVTRGFPGAQNIQYF. As DNA, the CDR3 is TGCGCCAGCAGCCAAGTTACGCGGGGGTTTCCAGGGGCTCAAAACATTCAGTACTTC.

This CDR3 is CASSHRDRDPHIRKETQYF. The CDR3 region has the DNA TGTGCCAGCAGTCACCGGGACAGGGACCCTCATATAAGAAAAGAGACCCAGTACTTC. The chain employs TRBV6-5 and TRBJ2-5; 9 nucleotides agree with TRBD1. Germline V CDR1 and CDR2: MNHEY, SVGAGI. This CDR3 is 19 amino acids long. V gave up 5 bases and J gave up 3 bases; unmatched junction bases: 19.

Comments on this clonotype: The conserved phenylalanine or tryptophan is not found at the CDR3 terminus, so this likely reflects a read error. The V call is TRBV6-2 or TRBV6-3, the J call TRBJ2-7; possible D gene TRBD1, 7 bases. CDR1 and CDR2 (germline): MNHEY, SVGEGT. The CDR3 extends over 14 amino acids. V lost 9 bases and J 3 bases, leaving 18 bases between the germline ends. CDR3 bases: TGTGCCAGTCGGCGCGGGACAGCACTCTACGAGCAGTACTTA. Translating gives CASRRGTALYEQYL.

This clonotype was detected once. An end of the junction does not agree with germline; a read error may underlie this. The V gene is TRBV15, the J gene TRBJ2-6; possible D gene TRBD1, 5 bases. The CDR3 runs to 15 residues. Germline CDR1 and CDR2: LNHNV and YYDKDF (reference sequence). CDR3: CATSRDRSGANVQTF. CDR3 nucleotide sequence: TGTGCCACCAGCAGAGATCGTTCTGGGGCCAACGTCCAGACTTTC.

The genes are TRBV11-2 and TRBJ2-1; the D gene is possibly TRBD2 (7 bases). Deletions cut 0 bases from V and 2 bases from J, with 14 bases between. The CDR3 contains 17 residues. Germline V CDR1 and CDR2: SGHAT, FQNNGV. CDR3 sequence (DNA): TGTGCCAGCAGCTTAGATCGAGGGGGGGCAACCTACAATGAGCAGTTCTTC. The encoded protein is CASSLDRGGATYNEQFF.

Notes on this clonotype: No conserved phenylalanine or tryptophan ends this CDR3, so it is likely a read error. The V call is TRBV14, the J call TRBJ2-7; a possible D gene is TRBD1 (5 bases). CDR3 length: 12 amino acids. Trimming pared 7 bases from V and 4 bases from J, leaving 11 bases between. CDR1 is SGHDN and CDR2 is FVKESK in the germline V gene. DNA for the CDR3: TGTGCCAGCATCCAGGGCCTTTACGAGCAGTACTAC. Residues: CASIQGLYEQYY.

This clonotype was observed a few times. The chain combines TRBV20-1 with TRBJ2-3; 13 nucleotides match TRBD2. The CDR3 runs 16 residues. The germline CDR1 and CDR2 sequences are DFQATT and SNEGSKA (reference sequence). Trimming cost V 5 bases and J 3 bases; bases outside gene matches: 8. This chain's CDR3 is CSAPGLAGAPTDTQYF. DNA for the CDR3: TGCAGTGCTCCCGGACTAGCGGGGGCCCCAACAGATACGCAGTATTTT.

The chain uses TRBV7-3 and TRBJ2-5; 8 bases align to TRBD2. There are 13 residues in the CDR3. Looked up from germline, CDR1 is SGHTA and CDR2 is FQGTGA. V gave up 4 bases and J gave up 11 bases; unmatched junction bases: 9. The CDR3 sequence: CASSSRPGGTQYF. The CDR3 DNA is TGTGCCAGCAGCTCCCGACCGGGGGGGACACAGTACTTC.

The chain couples TRBV4-3 to TRBJ2-5; possible D gene TRBD1, 5 bases. The closer fit of TRBJ2-7 to the DNA end suggests the J call may be wrong. CDR3 length equals 14 residues. Germline V gene sequence: CDR1 LGHNA, CDR2 YSLEER. The CDR3 sequence: CASSQDNWGGEQYF. The CDR3 DNA sequence: TGCGCCAGCAGCCAGGACAACTGGGGTGGCGAGCAGTACTTC.

A remark on this clonotype: The junction departs from germline at one end; a sequencing error may be responsible. V usage is TRBV20-1 and J usage is TRBJ1-3; 7 bases match TRBD1. The CDR3 sequence is 14 residues long. CDR1 is DFQATT, CDR2 SNEGSKA, per germline (reference sequence). CDR3 in DNA: TGCAGCGCTAGACAGGGTTACTCTGGAAACACCATATATTTT. Residues: CSARQGYSGNTIYF.

The gene calls are TRBV4-3 and TRBJ2-3; TRBD1 aligns across 11 bases. The CDR3 totals 16 residues. CDR1 is LGHNA and CDR2 is YSLEER in the germline V gene. Losses at the gene ends were 4 bases for V and 4 bases for J; bases not matched to a gene: 7. The CDR3 bases are TGCGCCAGCAGCCCACGGACAGGGGGCTTGGCAGATACGCAGTATTTT. Translation gives CASSPRTGGLADTQYF.

V usage is TRBV7-9 and J usage is TRBJ2-3; 8 bases are shared with TRBD2. V was clipped by 3 bases and J by 4 bases; unmatched bases: 6. This CDR3 has 15 residues. CDR1 is SEHNR, CDR2 FQNEAQ, per germline (reference sequence). The CDR3 here is CASSFGGAGSDTQYF. The CDR3 region has the DNA TGTGCCAGCAGCTTCGGGGGGGCAGGATCAGATACGCAGTATTTT. The variable domain in full, with the rest retrieved from reference TRBV7-9 and TRBJ2-3, is DTGVSQNPRHKITKRGQNVTFRCDPISEHNRLYWYRQTLGQGPEFLTYFQNEAQLEKSRLLSDRFSAERPKGSFSTLEIQRTEQGDSAMYLCASSFGGAGSDTQYFGPGTRLTVL.

The chain couples TRBV6-5 to TRBJ1-2; D unclear. Germline V gene sequence: CDR1 MNHEY, CDR2 SVGAGI. The V end was cut by 4 bases, the J end by 2 bases, with 17 bases between. The CDR3 sequence is 16 residues long. The CDR3 protein is CASSSPRRGLNYGYTF. Written as DNA, the CDR3 is TGTGCCAGCAGTTCCCCTCGGCGGGGATTGAACTATGGCTACACCTTC.

J is TRBJ2-3 and V is TRBV6-6; 12 bases align to TRBD2. Germline values: CDR1 MNHNY, CDR2 SVGAGI (reference sequence). CDR3 length equals 12 residues. V lost 5 bases, J lost 14 bases, and 5 bases stayed unmatched. CDR3 residues: CASSLEGLAGYF. CDR3 DNA sequence: TGTGCCAGCAGTCTAGAGGGACTAGCGGGGTATTTT.